The 13 T cell receptor beta chains below all came from one sample that was sequenced in a study of blood T cell repertoires in COVID-19. Only in-frame clones appear in the TCRdb table, and some are missing; sequencing was by immunoSEQ multiplex PCR. The table has 90,000 to 130,000 clones, roughly 70% seen once. Material: peripheral blood. These receptors were taken from a middle-aged woman with acute or convalescent COVID-19.

This clone was counted only a few times. This sequence joins TRBV10-3 and TRBJ2-6; 8 bases are shared with TRBD1. Trimming at V came to 6 bases and at J to 2 bases, leaving 6 bases not matched to a gene. The germline CDR1 and CDR2 sequences are ENHRY and SYGVKD. The CDR3 extends over 16 amino acids. This chain's CDR3 is CAIRPPTGAGANVLTF. The CDR3 bases are TGTGCCATCAGACCACCGACAGGGGCTGGGGCCAACGTCCTGACTTTC.

The chain links TRBV12-5 to TRBJ1-4; 9 nucleotides line up with TRBD1. Germline lookup yields CDR1 LGHNT and CDR2 FRNRAP. The CDR3 is 13 residues long. Unmatched junction bases numbered 7, after V lost 6 bases and J lost 11 bases. The CDR3 here is CASGLTGGGKLFF. CDR3 sequence (DNA): TGTGCTAGTGGACTGACAGGGGGTGGGAAACTGTTTTTT.

This chain joins TRBV2 and TRBJ2-5; D is possibly TRBD1 (6 bases). Germline loops: CDR1 SNHLY, CDR2 FYNNEI. V lost 2 bases and J 5 bases, leaving 12 bases between the germline ends. The CDR3 totals 14 residues. CDR3 sequence (DNA): TGTGCCAGCAGTGAAAGGTTCAGGGGTGAGACCCAGTACTTC. It codes for CASSERFRGETQYF.

The chain recombines TRBV10-3 with TRBJ2-2; TRBD1 might be the D (5 bases). The CDR3 sequence is 15 residues long. With 7 bases removed from V and 5 bases from J, the gap between germline ends came to 17 bases. The germline V gene encodes CDR1 ENHRY and CDR2 SYGVKD. CDR3 amino acids: CAITSLGGATGELFF. The DNA of the CDR3 is TGTGCCATCACCTCCCTCGGTGGGGCGACCGGGGAGCTGTTTTTT.

V and J are TRBV7-2 and TRBJ2-4; the D gene is possibly TRBD1 (5 bases). Germline CDR1 and CDR2: SGHTA and FQGNSA. CDR3 length: 13 residues. V shed 2 bases and J shed 12 bases, with 14 bases lying between them. CDR3 region: CASSLRKGNSQYF. The DNA for the CDR3 is TGTGCCAGCAGCTTAAGGAAGGGGAATTCTCAGTACTTC.

The chain employs TRBV7-3 and TRBJ2-3; the D is unclear. Per the germline V gene, CDR1 is SGHTA and CDR2 is FQGTGA. This CDR3 comprises 13 residues. Trimming took 5 bases from V and 3 from J, leaving 9 bases between them. The CDR3 coding sequence is TGTGCCAGCAGCCCACCCGGGACAGATACGCAGTATTTT. Protein: CASSPPGTDTQYF.

The chain is built from TRBV27 and TRBJ2-2, with D hard to call. V was shortened by 1 base and J by 6 bases, with 12 bases between the two germline ends. Germline-derived CDR1 and CDR2 are MNHEY and SMNVEV (reference sequence). This CDR3 is built from 15 residues. In nucleotides, the CDR3 is TGTGCCAGCAGTTTATATCGGTTGAGTTCCGGGGAGCTGTTTTTT. It codes for CASSLYRLSSGELFF.

The CDR3 bases are TGTGCCAGCAGCCCTGGGACAACCAATTCACCCCTCCACTTT. Translation: CASSPGTTNSPLHF. This chain connects TRBV3-1 (or the pseudogene TRBV3-2) to TRBJ1-6, with a weak D call TRBD1 (6 bases). V was trimmed by 4 bases and J by 7 bases, leaving 11 bases between them. The CDR3 contains 14 residues. Germline CDR1 is LGHDT and CDR2 is YNNKEL (reference sequence).

The V gene is TRBV2, the J gene TRBJ1-4; 8 nucleotides agree with TRBD1. The CDR3 loop spans 16 amino acids. Germline CDR1 SNHLY, CDR2 FYNNEI. The V segment lost 6 bases and the J segment 5 bases; nucleotides outside the gene matches: 11. CDR3 residues: CASRALPGQDNEKLFF. CDR3 in DNA: TGTGCCAGCAGAGCCTTGCCGGGACAGGACAATGAAAAACTGTTTTTT.

The genes are TRBV4-1 and TRBJ1-5; D remains ambiguous. Trimming shortened V by 4 bases and J by 1 base, and 14 bases separated the two germline ends. The CDR3 sequence is 16 residues long. Germline V gene lookup returns CDR1 MGHRA and CDR2 YSYEKL. For the CDR3, the DNA is TGCGCCAGCAGCCGCGATCCGGGCGGGAGCAATCAGCCCCAGCATTTT. It codes for CASSRDPGGSNQPQHF.

The chain uses TRBV30 and TRBJ1-1; D might be TRBD1 (5 bases). CDR3 length: 11 amino acids. Germline V CDR1 and CDR2: GTSNPN, SVGIG (reference sequence). The germline V and J ends were trimmed by 4 bases and 7 bases, with 10 bases remaining between them. DNA of the CDR3: TGTGCCTGGACCCCGGGGGGTGAAGCTTTCTTT. It specifies CAWTPGGEAFF.

This clone has a single count. This chain links TRBV28 with TRBJ2-7, with 8 bases fitting TRBD1. Germline assignment: CDR1 MDHEN and CDR2 SYDVKM. Trimming took 7 bases from V and 4 from J; bases not matched to a gene: 12. This CDR3 is built from 15 residues. The CDR3 loop is CASNKEGQVLYEQYF. CDR3 sequence (DNA): TGTGCCAGCAACAAGGAGGGACAGGTCCTTTACGAGCAGTACTTC.

The chain employs TRBV18 and TRBJ2-2, with 8 positions matching TRBD2. CDR1 is KGHSH and CDR2 is LQKENI in the germline V gene. V lost 2 bases and J lost 1; bases outside the gene matches: 0. This CDR3 contains 15 residues. In nucleotides, the CDR3 is TGTGCCAGCTCACCAGCGGGGGGGAACACCGGGGAGCTGTTTTTT. Translating gives CASSPAGGNTGELFF.